The source of this T cell receptor (beta chain) is a study of vaccination and CD4 T cells after COVID-19. Study-level information: Participants were vaccinated with two doses, given as either BNT162b2 or mRNA-1273 vaccine.

Cultured CD4+ T cell DNA underwent sequencing with the Oncomine TCR Beta short-read assay. The source of extracted genomic DNA was cultured CD4+ T cells. TCRdb reprocessed the PCR reads via MiXCR and lists one record per CDR3 protein. The table has some 21,000 distinct CDR3 sequences, 45% to 50% seen once. V lost 8 bases and J lost 0; bases outside the gene matches: 9. Germline CDR1 reads DFQATT; CDR2 reads SNEGSKA (reference sequence). There are 14 residues in the CDR3. As for treatment: roughly ten-day PBMC culture with coronavirus spike peptide pools or control peptides (ViraFEST assay). For this clonotype: Its antigen remains unknown.

The clonotype comes from a human donor who had recovered from COVID-19. The sample comprised CD4+ T cells from blood, cultured in vitro. The chain combines TRBV20-1 with TRBJ2-5; TRBD2 aligns across 7 bases. The CDR3: CSSKGRGDQETQYF. CDR3 coding DNA: TGCAGTTCCAAGGGGAGGGGAGACCAAGAGACCCAGTACTTC.